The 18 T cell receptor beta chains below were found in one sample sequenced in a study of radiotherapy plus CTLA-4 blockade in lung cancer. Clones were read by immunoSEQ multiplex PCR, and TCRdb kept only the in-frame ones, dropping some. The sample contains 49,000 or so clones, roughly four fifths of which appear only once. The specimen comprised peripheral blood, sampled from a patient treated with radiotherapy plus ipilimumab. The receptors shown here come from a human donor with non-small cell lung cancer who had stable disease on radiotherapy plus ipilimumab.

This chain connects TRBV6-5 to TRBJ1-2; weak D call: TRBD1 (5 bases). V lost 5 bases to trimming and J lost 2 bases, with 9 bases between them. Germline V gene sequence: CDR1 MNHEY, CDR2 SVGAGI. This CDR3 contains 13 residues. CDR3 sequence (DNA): TGTGCCAGCAGTGTGGGGCTCAACTATGGCTACACCTTC. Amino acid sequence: CASSVGLNYGYTF.

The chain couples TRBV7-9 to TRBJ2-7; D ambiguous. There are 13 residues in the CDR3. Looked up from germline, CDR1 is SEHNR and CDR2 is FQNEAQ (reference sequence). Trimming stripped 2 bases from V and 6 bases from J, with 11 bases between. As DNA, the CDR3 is TGTGCCAGCAGCTTAAGGATTGGGATCGAGCAGTACTTC. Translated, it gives CASSLRIGIEQYF.

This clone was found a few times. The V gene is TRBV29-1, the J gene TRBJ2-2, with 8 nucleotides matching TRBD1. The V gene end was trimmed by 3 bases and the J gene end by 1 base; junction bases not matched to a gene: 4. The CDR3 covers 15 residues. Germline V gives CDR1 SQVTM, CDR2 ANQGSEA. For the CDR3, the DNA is TGCAGCGTTGAGGATGGGACAGGGAACACCGGGGAGCTGTTTTTT. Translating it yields CSVEDGTGNTGELFF.

CDR3 region: CASSPPTRGQSGPSSYNSPLHF. CDR3 sequence (DNA): TGTGCCAGCAGCCCCCCCACTCGGGGTCAGAGCGGCCCGAGCTCCTATAATTCACCCCTCCACTTT. This chain links TRBV2 with TRBJ1-6; D unresolved. From germline, CDR1 is SNHLY and CDR2 FYNNEI. V shed 6 bases and J shed 0 bases, with 30 bases lying between them. The CDR3 length is 22 residues.

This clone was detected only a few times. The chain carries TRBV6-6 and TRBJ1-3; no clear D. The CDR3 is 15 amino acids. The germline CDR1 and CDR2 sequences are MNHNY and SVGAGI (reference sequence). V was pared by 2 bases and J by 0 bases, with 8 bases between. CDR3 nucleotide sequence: TGTGCCAGCAGTTACCCGGGGAGCTCTGGAAACACCATATATTTT. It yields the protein CASSYPGSSGNTIYF.

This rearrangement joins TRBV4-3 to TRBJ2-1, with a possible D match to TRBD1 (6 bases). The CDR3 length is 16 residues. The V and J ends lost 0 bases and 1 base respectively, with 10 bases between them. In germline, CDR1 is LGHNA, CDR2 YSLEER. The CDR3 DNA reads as TGCGCCAGCAGCCAAGATGTCCAGGGGTCCTACAATGAGCAGTTCTTC. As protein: CASSQDVQGSYNEQFF.

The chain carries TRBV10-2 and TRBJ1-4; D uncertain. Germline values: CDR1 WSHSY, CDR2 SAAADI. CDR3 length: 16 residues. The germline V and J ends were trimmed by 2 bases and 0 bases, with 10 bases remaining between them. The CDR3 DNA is TGCGCCAGCAGTGAGCCTAGGACGGCAACTAATGAAAAACTGTTTTTT. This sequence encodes CASSEPRTATNEKLFF.

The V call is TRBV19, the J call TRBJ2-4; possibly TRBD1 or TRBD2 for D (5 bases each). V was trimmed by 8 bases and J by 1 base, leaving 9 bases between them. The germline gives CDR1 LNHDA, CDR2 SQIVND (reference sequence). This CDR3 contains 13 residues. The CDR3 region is CASRDGAKNIQYF. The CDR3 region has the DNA TGTGCCAGTCGGGACGGGGCCAAAAACATTCAGTACTTC.

CDR3 residues: CASSLGGGGNTEAFF. The DNA for the CDR3 is TGTGCCAGCAGCTTAGGGGGCGGCGGGAACACTGAAGCTTTCTTT. The chain links TRBV11-3 to TRBJ1-1, with D perhaps TRBD1 (5 bases). The CDR3 loop spans 15 amino acids. The germline V gene has CDR1 SGHNT and CDR2 YENEEA. The ends were cut back, 1 base at V and 1 base at J, with 10 bases in the middle.

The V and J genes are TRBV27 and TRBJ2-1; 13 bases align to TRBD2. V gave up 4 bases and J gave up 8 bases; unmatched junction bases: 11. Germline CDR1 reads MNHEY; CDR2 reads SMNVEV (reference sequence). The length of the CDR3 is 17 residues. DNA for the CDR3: TGTGCCAGCAGTTCTCCTTCCGGGACTAGCGGGGTTCATGAGCAGTTCTTC. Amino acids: CASSSPSGTSGVHEQFF.

The CDR3 sequence is CSVELAGGELFF. Written as DNA, the CDR3 is TGCAGCGTTGAACTGGCAGGCGGGGAGCTGTTTTTT. The rearrangement links TRBV29-1 to TRBJ2-2; no clear D gene. The CDR3 contains 12 residues. Trimming removed 2 bases at V and 7 bases at J, with 8 bases between. CDR1 and CDR2 (germline): SQVTM, ANQGSEA.

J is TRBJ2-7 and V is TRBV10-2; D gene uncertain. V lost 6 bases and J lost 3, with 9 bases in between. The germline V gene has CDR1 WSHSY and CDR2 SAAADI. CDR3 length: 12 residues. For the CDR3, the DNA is TGCGCCAGCAGAGAGGCAGACTACGAGCAGTACGTC. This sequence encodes CASREADYEQYV.

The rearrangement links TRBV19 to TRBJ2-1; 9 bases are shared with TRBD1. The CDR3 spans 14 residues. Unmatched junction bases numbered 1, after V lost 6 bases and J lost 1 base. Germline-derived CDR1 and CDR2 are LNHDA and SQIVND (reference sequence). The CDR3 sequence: CASRGQGSYNEQFF. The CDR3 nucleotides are TGTGCCAGTAGGGGACAGGGTTCCTACAATGAGCAGTTCTTC.

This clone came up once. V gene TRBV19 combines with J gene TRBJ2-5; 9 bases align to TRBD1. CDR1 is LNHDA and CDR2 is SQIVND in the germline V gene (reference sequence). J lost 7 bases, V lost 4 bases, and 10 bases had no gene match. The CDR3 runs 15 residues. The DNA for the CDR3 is TGTGCCAGTAGTACCATCCCGACAGGGGGAGCGACCCAGTACTTC. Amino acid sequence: CASSTIPTGGATQYF.

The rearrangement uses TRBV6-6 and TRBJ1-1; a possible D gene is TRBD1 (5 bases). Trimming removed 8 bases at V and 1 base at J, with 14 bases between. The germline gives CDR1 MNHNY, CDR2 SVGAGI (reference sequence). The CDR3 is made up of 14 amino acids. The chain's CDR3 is CASPEQAGNTEAFF. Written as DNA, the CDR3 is TGTGCCAGCCCCGAACAGGCGGGGAACACTGAAGCTTTCTTT.

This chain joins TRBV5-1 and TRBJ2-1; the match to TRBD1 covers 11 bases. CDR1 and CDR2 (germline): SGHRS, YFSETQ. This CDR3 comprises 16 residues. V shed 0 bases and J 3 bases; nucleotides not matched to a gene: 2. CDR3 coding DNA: TGCGCCAGCAGCTTGGTCGGGACAGGGGGCTACAATGAGCAGTTCTTC. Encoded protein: CASSLVGTGGYNEQFF.

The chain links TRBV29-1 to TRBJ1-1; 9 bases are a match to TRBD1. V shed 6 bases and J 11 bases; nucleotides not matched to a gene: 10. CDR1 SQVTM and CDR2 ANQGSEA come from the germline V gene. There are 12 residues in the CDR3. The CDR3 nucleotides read TGCAGCGTGGACCAAACAGGGGGCGAGGCTTTCTTT. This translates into CSVDQTGGEAFF.

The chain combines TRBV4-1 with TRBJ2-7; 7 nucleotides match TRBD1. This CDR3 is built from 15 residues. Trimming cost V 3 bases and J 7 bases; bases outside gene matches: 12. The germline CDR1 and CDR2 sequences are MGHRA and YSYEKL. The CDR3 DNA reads TGCGCCAGCAGCCAGCCGACAGGGTATGGTTTAGAGCAGTACTTC. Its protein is CASSQPTGYGLEQYF.